The 14 T cell receptor beta chains below come from one sample, sequenced in a study of control samples from healthy donors and cancer patients. The table came from immunoSEQ multiplex PCR; TCRdb's copy has only in-frame clones and leaves some out. The sample carries around 58,000 clones, about 96% recorded once. The material sequenced was blood. The receptors were sampled from a woman younger than 35 in good health.

V usage is TRBV19 and J usage is TRBJ2-2; D tentatively reads TRBD1 or TRBD2 (5 bases each). CDR3 length equals 16 residues. Germline V gives CDR1 LNHDA, CDR2 SQIVND (reference sequence). Trimming took 5 bases from V and 5 from J, leaving 18 bases between them. The CDR3 here is CASSPGRQLGTGELFF. DNA of the CDR3: TGTGCCAGTAGTCCGGGGCGGCAGTTGGGTACCGGGGAGCTGTTTTTT.

This chain uses TRBV19 with TRBJ2-7; TRBD2 agrees at 10 bases. V gave up 1 base and J gave up 3 bases; unmatched junction bases: 0. CDR3 length: 14 residues. Germline V gene lookup returns CDR1 LNHDA and CDR2 SQIVND (reference sequence). CDR3 residues: CASSIVAGGYEQYF. For the CDR3, the DNA is TGTGCCAGTAGTATAGTAGCGGGGGGCTACGAGCAGTACTTC.

This rearrangement joins TRBV3-1 (or the pseudogene TRBV3-2) to TRBJ2-1; 8 nucleotides match TRBD2. The J segment lost 10 bases and the V segment lost 1 base, leaving 3 bases of the junction unmatched. The CDR3 consists of 13 residues. In germline, CDR1 is LGHDT, CDR2 YNNKEL (reference sequence). The CDR3 DNA reads TGTGCCAGCAGCCAAGTGCCGGGAGGGGAGCAGTTCTTC. Its protein product is CASSQVPGGEQFF.

The rearrangement uses TRBV18 and TRBJ1-1, with D tentatively TRBD1 (5 bases). CDR3 length: 17 amino acids. V shed 1 base and J shed 7 bases, with 22 bases lying between them. Germline CDR1 reads KGHSH; CDR2 reads LQKENI. CDR3 in amino acids: CASSPRQWEAGTNEAFF. CDR3 sequence (DNA): TGTGCCAGCTCACCACGTCAGTGGGAGGCAGGGACGAATGAAGCTTTCTTT.

The V call is TRBV7-3, the J call TRBJ2-1; 10 bases match TRBD2. This CDR3 has 15 amino acids. Per the germline V gene, CDR1 is SGHTA and CDR2 is FQGTGA. V was pared by 5 bases and J by 4 bases, with 5 bases of the junction left unmatched. CDR3 DNA: TGTGCCAGCAGCCGCGGACTAGCGGCATACAATGAGCAGTTCTTC. Translated: CASSRGLAAYNEQFF. Together with reference TRBV7-3 and TRBJ2-1, the CDR3 gives the full variable domain: GAGVSQTPSNKVTEKGKYVELRCDPISGHTALYWYRQSLGQGPEFLIYFQGTGAADDSGLPNDRFFAVRPEGSVSTLKIQRTERGDSAVYLCASSRGLAAYNEQFFGPGTRLTVL.

The chain joins TRBV5-1 to TRBJ2-3; 12 bases fit TRBD2. The CDR3 has 19 amino acids. The V gene end was trimmed by 0 bases and the J gene end by 1 base; junction bases not matched to a gene: 9. The germline V gene encodes CDR1 SGHRS and CDR2 YFSETQ. For the CDR3, the DNA is TGCGCCAGCAGCTTGGCCCAACGGCTAGCGGGGGGGCGCACAGATACGCAGTATTTT. The encoded protein is CASSLAQRLAGGRTDTQYF.

This chain connects TRBV30 to TRBJ1-5; D unclear. CDR1 is GTSNPN and CDR2 is SVGIG in the germline V gene (reference sequence). Trimming removed 3 bases from V and 5 bases from J, with 11 bases in between. The CDR3 is 13 residues long. The CDR3 coding sequence is TGTGCCTGGAGGACTAATGGAGATCAGCCCCAGCATTTT. Translating it yields CAWRTNGDQPQHF. Combining the CDR3 with reference TRBV30 and TRBJ1-5 gives the whole variable domain SQTIHQWPATLVQPVGSPLSLECTVEGTSNPNLYWYRQAAGRGLQLLFYSVGIGQISSEVPQNLSASRPQDRQFILSSKKLLLSDSGFYLCAWRTNGDQPQHFGDGTRLSIL.

This clone was counted a single time. The chain couples TRBV11-2 to TRBJ1-1; D not resolved. The CDR3 runs 13 residues. Germline V CDR1 and CDR2: SGHAT, FQNNGV. The V gene lost 0 bases and the J gene lost 1 base, with 3 bases spanning the gap. The CDR3 here is CASSLDANTEAFF. For the CDR3, the DNA is TGTGCCAGCAGCTTAGACGCGAACACTGAAGCTTTCTTT. Drawing the rest from reference TRBV11-2 and TRBJ1-1, the complete variable domain is EAGVAQSPRYKIIEKRQSVAFWCNPISGHATLYWYQQILGQGPKLLIQFQNNGVVDDSQLPKDRFSAERLKGVDSTLKIQPAKLEDSAVYLCASSLDANTEAFFGQGTRLTVV.

As to this clone: The sample holds other DNA sequences that translate to the same CDR3. This rearrangement joins TRBV7-9 to TRBJ2-1; possible D gene TRBD2, 5 bases. The germline V gene has CDR1 SEHNR and CDR2 FQNEAQ (reference sequence). V was cut by 1 base and J by 4 bases, with 5 bases left in between. The CDR3 runs 13 residues. The CDR3 region is CASSLGEYNEQFF. CDR3 DNA sequence: TGTGCCAGCAGCTTAGGGGAGTACAATGAGCAGTTCTTC.

The chain links TRBV20-1 to TRBJ2-3; no definite D call. Trimming pared 3 bases from V and 0 bases from J, leaving 7 bases between. Germline-derived CDR1 and CDR2 are DFQATT and SNEGSKA (reference sequence). This CDR3 spans 13 amino acids. CDR3 sequence (DNA): TGCAGTGCTAGTTCAGCTAGCACAGATACGCAGTATTTT. It encodes CSASSASTDTQYF.

The chain has TRBV30 and TRBJ1-3; a weak D match, TRBD1 (6 bases). Germline CDR1 GTSNPN, CDR2 SVGIG (reference sequence). With 4 bases removed from V and 1 base from J, the gap between germline ends came to 14 bases. The CDR3 has 15 amino acids. DNA of the CDR3: TGTGCCTGGACCCAAGGGGGTAATTCTGGAAACACCATATATTTT. This translates into CAWTQGGNSGNTIYF.

This chain uses TRBV20-1 with TRBJ2-2; D not certain. The germline V gene encodes CDR1 DFQATT and CDR2 SNEGSKA (reference sequence). V gave up 7 bases and J gave up 4 bases, with 7 bases separating them. CDR3 length equals 11 residues. The CDR3 spells CSGESTGELFF. The DNA of the CDR3 is TGCAGTGGTGAGAGCACCGGGGAGCTGTTTTTT.

The gene calls are TRBV9 and TRBJ2-3, with TRBD2 matching over 11 bases. Germline-derived CDR1 and CDR2 are SGDLS and YYNGEE. The V segment lost 4 bases and the J segment 2 bases; nucleotides outside the gene matches: 15. The CDR3 contains 19 residues. The CDR3 spells CASSPLGTSGLANTDTQYF. The DNA of the CDR3 is TGTGCCAGCAGCCCCCTGGGGACTAGCGGCTTAGCCAACACAGATACGCAGTATTTT.

V and J are TRBV19 and TRBJ2-3; TRBD1 or TRBD2 may be the D gene (6 bases each). CDR1 is LNHDA, CDR2 SQIVND, per germline (reference sequence). The CDR3 loop spans 13 amino acids. The germline V and J ends were trimmed by 4 bases and 10 bases, with 15 bases remaining between them. The DNA of the CDR3 is TGTGCCAGTAGTAAGGGGGGCCAAGCGGCGCAGTATTTT. It translates to CASSKGGQAAQYF.